The 20 T cell receptor beta chains below come from one sample, sequenced in a study of cytomegalovirus exposure and HLA in healthy donors. A multiplex PCR was run with 60 Vbeta primers and 13 Jbeta primers. Data came from immunoSEQ multiplex PCR; TCRdb stores just in-frame clones and leaves some out. Of 130,000 or so clones detected, 61% appear once; the ten largest clones hold over 1.5%. Specimen: PBMCs. The receptor set was obtained from a male donor in good health and CMV-seronegative.

Comment on this clone: Other DNA sequences of this sample code for an identical CDR3. The genes are TRBV4-1 and TRBJ2-5, with 10 nucleotides matching TRBD1. The V gene end was trimmed by 3 bases and the J gene end by 2 bases; junction bases not matched to a gene: 3. From germline, CDR1 is MGHRA and CDR2 YSYEKL. The CDR3 sequence is 15 residues long. Here the CDR3 DNA reads TGCGCCAGCAGCCACCCGGGACAGGGGCAAGAGACCCAGTACTTC. Protein product: CASSHPGQGQETQYF.

The chain employs TRBV29-1 and TRBJ2-5, with 9 nucleotides matching TRBD1. Germline values: CDR1 SQVTM, CDR2 ANQGSEA. The CDR3 extends over 14 amino acids. Germline trimming cut 2 bases from V and 5 bases from J; bases unmatched to any gene: 6. The CDR3 sequence is CSVERRTGVETQYF. The CDR3 nucleotides read TGCAGCGTTGAACGAAGGACAGGGGTCGAGACCCAGTACTTC.

The table lists this clone with a count of one. At one boundary the junction diverges from the germline segment, which might be a read error. V gene TRBV9 combines with J gene TRBJ2-7; 7 bases line up with TRBD2. The CDR3 consists of 14 residues. Germline loops: CDR1 SGDLS, CDR2 YYNGEE. Written as DNA, the CDR3 is TGTGCCAGCAGCTTGGGGGGGTTTTCCTACGGGCAGTACTTC. Encoded protein: CASSLGGFSYGQYF.

The rearrangement links TRBV11-2 to TRBJ2-6, with 8 bases that match TRBD1. The CDR3 has 18 amino acids. Germline loops: CDR1 SGHAT, CDR2 FQNNGV. After removal of 3 bases from V and 0 bases from J, the junction contained 7 bases not matched to a gene. DNA for the CDR3: TGTGCCAGCAGCTTGAGGACAGGGCAGCCCTCTGGGGCCAACGTCCTGACTTTC. Translated: CASSLRTGQPSGANVLTF.

This clone appeared a few times. This chain joins TRBV12-5 and TRBJ2-7; TRBD2 might be the D (5 bases). Trimming left V 11 bases short and J 1 base short, with 12 bases between. In germline, CDR1 is LGHNT, CDR2 FRNRAP. This CDR3 has 12 amino acids. In nucleotides, the CDR3 is TGTGCTCACCGGGATAGATCCTACGAGCAGTACTTC. This gives the protein CAHRDRSYEQYF.

In this sample, this clone turned up a few times. The chain recombines TRBV5-1 with TRBJ2-5; D is uncertain. The CDR3 loop spans 14 amino acids. Trimming took off 1 base at V and 2 bases at J, with 9 bases between the two ends. Germline V gene lookup returns CDR1 SGHRS and CDR2 YFSETQ. The CDR3, as DNA: TGCGCCAGCAGCTTGTCTGCAGGACAAGAGACCCAGTACTTC. Its translation: CASSLSAGQETQYF.

The chain employs TRBV18 and TRBJ1-5; no clear D. Germline lookup yields CDR1 KGHSH and CDR2 LQKENI. The length of the CDR3 is 16 residues. The germline V and J ends were trimmed by 2 bases and 3 bases, with 14 bases remaining between them. CDR3 coding DNA: TGTGCCAGCTCACCAGTGGAGGGTAGGAACAATCAGCCCCAGCATTTT. Its translation: CASSPVEGRNNQPQHF.

The chain links TRBV29-1 to TRBJ2-6; 8 bases fit TRBD2. This CDR3 is built from 15 residues. J lost 2 bases, V lost 5 bases, and 5 bases had no gene match. CDR1 SQVTM and CDR2 ANQGSEA come from the germline V gene. Here the CDR3 DNA reads TGCAGCGTTCAGCGGGGGTCTACTGGGGCCAACGTCCTGACTTTC. This gives the protein CSVQRGSTGANVLTF.

This clone was counted a few times. The rearrangement uses TRBV9 and TRBJ1-6, with 9 bases identical to TRBD1. The CDR3 sequence is 15 residues long. The V gene's germline CDR1 is SGDLS and CDR2 YYNGEE. V dropped 2 bases and J dropped 7; count of bases not matched to a gene: 4. CDR3 sequence: CASSVRDRANSPLHF. CDR3 in DNA: TGTGCCAGCAGCGTCCGGGACAGGGCAAATTCACCCCTCCACTTT. Based on the CDR3 plus reference TRBV9 and TRBJ1-6, the full variable domain is DSGVTQTPKHLITATGQRVTLRCSPRSGDLSVYWYQQSLDQGLQFLIQYYNGEERAKGNILERFSAQQFPDLHSELNLSSLELGDSALYFCASSVRDRANSPLHFGNGTRLTVT.

This clone has more than one count but fewer than ten. The chain uses TRBV7-2 and TRBJ1-2, with D possibly TRBD1 on 6 matching bases. Germline CDR1 and CDR2: SGHTA and FQGNSA. V lost 10 bases and J 4 bases, leaving 16 bases between the germline ends. The CDR3 is made up of 13 amino acids. As DNA, the CDR3 is TGTGCCACCTCCGAGAGGGACATCTATGGCTACACCTTC. Amino acids: CATSERDIYGYTF.

The rearrangement joins TRBV18 to TRBJ2-5; no clear D gene. Trimming removed 6 bases at V and 5 bases at J, with 10 bases between. The CDR3 contains 12 residues. CDR1 KGHSH and CDR2 LQKENI come from the germline V gene. The CDR3 coding sequence is TGTGCCAGCTCGCCTCAAGCCGAGACCCAGTACTTC. It yields the protein CASSPQAETQYF. The complete variable domain, with remaining parts taken from reference TRBV18 and TRBJ2-5, reads NAGVMQNPRHLVRRRGQEARLRCSPMKGHSHVYWYRQLPEEGLKFMVYLQKENIIDESGMPKERFSAEFPKEGPSILRIQQVVRGDSAAYFCASSPQAETQYFGPGTRLLVL.

The sample holds a few counts of this clone. The CDR3: CASSRGGQAFYEQYF. As DNA, the CDR3 is TGTGCCAGCTCCCGAGGGGGACAGGCCTTTTACGAGCAGTACTTC. This chain uses TRBV14 with TRBJ2-7, with 8 bases aligning to TRBD1. The CDR3 extends over 15 amino acids. The germline gives CDR1 SGHDN, CDR2 FVKESK. Trimming took 8 bases from V and 4 from J; bases not matched to a gene: 13.

The table lists this clone with a count of one. V is TRBV7-9 and J is TRBJ1-1; 7 nucleotides line up with TRBD1. This CDR3 region has 17 residues. The germline V gene encodes CDR1 SEHNR and CDR2 FQNEAQ (reference sequence). Germline trimming cut 2 bases from V and 0 bases from J; bases unmatched to any gene: 9. The CDR3 protein is CASSLQGTADMNTEAFF. The DNA for the CDR3 is TGTGCCAGCAGCTTACAGGGGACAGCCGATATGAACACTGAAGCTTTCTTT. Full variable domain (remainder filled in from reference TRBV7-9 and TRBJ1-1): DTGVSQNPRHKITKRGQNVTFRCDPISEHNRLYWYRQTLGQGPEFLTYFQNEAQLEKSRLLSDRFSAERPKGSFSTLEIQRTEQGDSAMYLCASSLQGTADMNTEAFFGQGTRLTVV.

The chain has TRBV5-1 and TRBJ1-4, with a tentative D call TRBD1 (5 bases). Trimming pared 4 bases from V and 4 bases from J, leaving 8 bases between. CDR1 is SGHRS and CDR2 is YFSETQ in the germline V gene. The CDR3 has 13 residues. CDR3 nucleotides: TGCGCCAGCAGCCTGACAGATAATGAAAAACTGTTTTTT. It is translated as CASSLTDNEKLFF.

The chain employs TRBV19 and TRBJ1-4; 7 bases map to TRBD1. Unmatched junction bases numbered 10, after V lost 5 bases and J lost 7 bases. Per the germline V gene, CDR1 is LNHDA and CDR2 is SQIVND (reference sequence). The CDR3 is made up of 15 amino acids. CDR3 nucleotide sequence: TGTGCCAGTAGTGCCCTAGGAGGGGGCGGTGAAAAACTGTTTTTT. It specifies CASSALGGGGEKLFF.

CDR3 residues: CASSLYDRSSYEQYF. The CDR3 DNA follows: TGCGCCAGCAGCCTCTACGACCGGAGCTCCTACGAGCAGTACTTC. J is TRBJ2-7 and V is TRBV4-1; no definite D call. Germline loops: CDR1 MGHRA, CDR2 YSYEKL. Trimming removed 4 bases from V and 0 bases from J, with 13 bases in between. CDR3 length equals 15 residues.

On this clone itself: One end of the junction fails to match germline, which may point to a read error. The CDR3 sequence: CSSSLARASGGFGTDTQYF. CDR3 in DNA: TGTTCCAGCAGCTTAGCGCGGGCTAGCGGGGGTTTCGGCACAGATACGCAGTATTTT. V usage is TRBV7-9 and J usage is TRBJ2-3; 10 nucleotides line up with TRBD2. CDR1 is SEHNR, CDR2 FQNEAQ, per germline (reference sequence). The CDR3 totals 19 residues.

The V and J genes are TRBV7-2 and TRBJ2-3; a possible D gene is TRBD2 (6 bases). Between the trimmed V and J ends, which lost 5 bases and 2 bases, there was a span of 14 bases. The germline V gene has CDR1 SGHTA and CDR2 FQGNSA. This CDR3 spans 15 amino acids. The CDR3 DNA is TGTGCCAGCAGCACGCGACTAGATTCCACAGATACGCAGTATTTT. This sequence encodes CASSTRLDSTDTQYF.

The chain is built from TRBV27 and TRBJ2-1; tentatively, D is TRBD2 (6 bases). The length of the CDR3 is 16 residues. CDR1 is MNHEY and CDR2 is SMNVEV in the germline V gene (reference sequence). The ends were cut back, 8 bases at V and 8 bases at J, with 25 bases in the middle. The CDR3 spells CASQTKGLGLVDEQFF. The CDR3 DNA sequence: TGTGCCAGCCAGACAAAGGGACTGGGTCTGGTGGATGAGCAGTTCTTC.

The chain has TRBV6-5 and TRBJ1-4; D is unclear. V dropped 6 bases and J dropped 10 bases, with 12 bases sitting between them. This CDR3 spans 12 amino acids. CDR1 MNHEY and CDR2 SVGAGI come from the germline V gene. CDR3 protein: CASSRHEGKLFF. CDR3 nucleotide sequence: TGTGCCAGCAGCCGACATGAGGGAAAACTGTTTTTT.